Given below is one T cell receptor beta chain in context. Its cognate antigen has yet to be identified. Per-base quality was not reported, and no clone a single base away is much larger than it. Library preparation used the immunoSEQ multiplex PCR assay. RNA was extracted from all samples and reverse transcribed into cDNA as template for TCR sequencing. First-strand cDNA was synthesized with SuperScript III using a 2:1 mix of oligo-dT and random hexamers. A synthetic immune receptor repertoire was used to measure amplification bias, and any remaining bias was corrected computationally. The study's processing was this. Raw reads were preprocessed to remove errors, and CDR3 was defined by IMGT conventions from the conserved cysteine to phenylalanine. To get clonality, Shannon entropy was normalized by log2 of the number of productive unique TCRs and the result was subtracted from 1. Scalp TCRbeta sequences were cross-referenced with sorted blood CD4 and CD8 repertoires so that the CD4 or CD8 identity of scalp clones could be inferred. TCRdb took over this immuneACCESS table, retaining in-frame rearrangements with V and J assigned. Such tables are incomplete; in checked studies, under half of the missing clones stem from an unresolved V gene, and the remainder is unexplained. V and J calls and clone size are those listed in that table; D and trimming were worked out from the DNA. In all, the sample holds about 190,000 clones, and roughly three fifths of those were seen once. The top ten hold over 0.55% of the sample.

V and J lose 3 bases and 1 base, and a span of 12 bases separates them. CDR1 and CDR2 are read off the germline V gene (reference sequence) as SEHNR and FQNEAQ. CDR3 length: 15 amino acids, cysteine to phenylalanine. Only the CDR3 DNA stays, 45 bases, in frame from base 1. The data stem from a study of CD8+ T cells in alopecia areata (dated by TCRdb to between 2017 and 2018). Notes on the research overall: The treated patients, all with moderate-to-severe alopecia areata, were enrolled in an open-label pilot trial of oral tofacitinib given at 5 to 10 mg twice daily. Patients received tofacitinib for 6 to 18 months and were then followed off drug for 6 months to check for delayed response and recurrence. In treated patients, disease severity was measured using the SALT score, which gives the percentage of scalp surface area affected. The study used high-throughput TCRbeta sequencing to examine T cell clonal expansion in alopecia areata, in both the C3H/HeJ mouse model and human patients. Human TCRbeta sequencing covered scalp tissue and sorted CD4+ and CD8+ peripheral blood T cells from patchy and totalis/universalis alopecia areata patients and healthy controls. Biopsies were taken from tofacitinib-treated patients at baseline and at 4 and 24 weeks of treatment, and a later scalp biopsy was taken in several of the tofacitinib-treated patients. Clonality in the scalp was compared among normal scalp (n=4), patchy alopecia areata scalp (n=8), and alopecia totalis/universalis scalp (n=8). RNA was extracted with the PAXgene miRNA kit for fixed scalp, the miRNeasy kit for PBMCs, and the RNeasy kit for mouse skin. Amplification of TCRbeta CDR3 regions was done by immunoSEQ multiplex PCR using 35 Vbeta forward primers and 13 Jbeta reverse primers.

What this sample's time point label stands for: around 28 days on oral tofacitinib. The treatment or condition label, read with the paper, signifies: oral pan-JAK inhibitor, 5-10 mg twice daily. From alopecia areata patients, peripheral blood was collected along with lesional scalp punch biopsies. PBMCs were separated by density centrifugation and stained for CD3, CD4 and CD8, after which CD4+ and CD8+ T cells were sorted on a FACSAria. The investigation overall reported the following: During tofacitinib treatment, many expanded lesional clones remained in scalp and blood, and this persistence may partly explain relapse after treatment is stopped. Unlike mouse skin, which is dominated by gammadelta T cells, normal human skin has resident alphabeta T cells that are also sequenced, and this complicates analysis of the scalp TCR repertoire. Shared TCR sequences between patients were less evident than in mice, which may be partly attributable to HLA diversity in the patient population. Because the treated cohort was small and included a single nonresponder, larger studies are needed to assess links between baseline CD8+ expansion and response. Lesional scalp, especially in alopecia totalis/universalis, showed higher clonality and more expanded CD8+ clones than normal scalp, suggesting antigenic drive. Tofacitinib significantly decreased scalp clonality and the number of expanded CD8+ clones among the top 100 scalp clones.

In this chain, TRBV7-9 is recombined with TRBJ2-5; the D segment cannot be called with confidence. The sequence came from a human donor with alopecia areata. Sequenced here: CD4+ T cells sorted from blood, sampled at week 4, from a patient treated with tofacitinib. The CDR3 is CASSFDSGGQETQYF. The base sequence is TGTGCCAGCAGCTTTGATTCTGGCGGCCAAGAGACCCAGTACTTC.